This TCR beta chain was recorded in a study of cytomegalovirus exposure and HLA in healthy donors. Overall study context: The Caucasian-associated ancestry cluster held over 65% of 300 to 500 genotyped donors.

The CDR3 totals 16 residues. Germline V CDR1 and CDR2: SGDLS, YYNGEE. The V and J ends lost 6 bases and 1 base respectively, with 16 bases between them. Concerning this clone itself: As yet, its antigen is unknown.

60 Vbeta and 13 Jbeta primers were used in PCR. Assay: immunoSEQ multiplex PCR; the TCRdb copy retains only in-frame clones and omits some. Counted here are 150,000 to 200,000 clones, more than 65% occurring once; the ten biggest clones make up roughly 9.7%. Study results and caveats: Apparent HLA restriction characterized most CMV-associated TCR beta chains in a later analysis. Earlier results showed most TCR beta V segments being productive about 87% or about 30% of the time. Reportedly, HLA-A and HLA-B alleles of most subjects were accurately predicted from TCR beta.

Sequenced sample: PBMCs. This TCR came from a man aged 18 to 30 in good health and CMV-seropositive. This rearrangement joins TRBV9 to TRBJ2-2, with a weak D call TRBD1 (5 bases). The CDR3 DNA sequence: TGTGCCAGCACCCTAAGTGGGGCACAGAACACCGGGGAGCTGTTTTTT. It yields the protein CASTLSGAQNTGELFF. Supplemented by reference TRBV9 and TRBJ2-2, the full variable domain reads DSGVTQTPKHLITATGQRVTLRCSPRSGDLSVYWYQQSLDQGLQFLIQYYNGEERAKGNILERFSAQQFPDLHSELNLSSLELGDSALYFCASTLSGAQNTGELFFGEGSRLTVL.